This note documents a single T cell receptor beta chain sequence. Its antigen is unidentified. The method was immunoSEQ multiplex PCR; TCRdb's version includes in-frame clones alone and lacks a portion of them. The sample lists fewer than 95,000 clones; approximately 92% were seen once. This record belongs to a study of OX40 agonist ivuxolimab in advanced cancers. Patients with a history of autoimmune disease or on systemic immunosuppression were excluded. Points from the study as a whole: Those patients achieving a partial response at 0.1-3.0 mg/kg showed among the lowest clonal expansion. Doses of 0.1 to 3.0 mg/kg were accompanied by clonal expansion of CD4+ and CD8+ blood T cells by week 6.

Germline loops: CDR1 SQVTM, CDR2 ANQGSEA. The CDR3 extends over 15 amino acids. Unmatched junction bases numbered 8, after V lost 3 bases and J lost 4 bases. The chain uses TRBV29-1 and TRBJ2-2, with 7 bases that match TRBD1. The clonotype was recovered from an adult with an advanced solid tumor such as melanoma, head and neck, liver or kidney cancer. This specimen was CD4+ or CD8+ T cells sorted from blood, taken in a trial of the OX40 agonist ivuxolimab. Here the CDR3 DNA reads TGCAGCGTTGATTGGACAGGCGCGGGCACCGGGGAGCTGTTTTTT. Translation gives CSVDWTGAGTGELFF.